The present TCR beta chain was sequenced within a study of Graves' ophthalmopathy and Graves' hyperthyroidism. Broader study findings: The authors also found most expanded thyroid clonotypes above 0.001 frequency in blood.

Diagnosis used clinical symptoms, serum thyroxine, TRAb, thyroid ultrasound and orbital computed tomography. Ten or more counts support this clonotype. Its antigen is unknown. Amplification targeted the TCR beta CDR3 regions, with RNA transcripts as the source material. HTBI primers primed a first-round RT-PCR, and a second-round multiplex PCR followed. TCRdb analysed the multiplex PCR reads with MiXCR anew, one entry per CDR3 protein. The data show about 480,000 distinct CDR3 sequences, 14% seen once. Germline V gene data show CDR1 as SGHAT and CDR2 as FQNNGV. This CDR3 region has 13 residues. Trimming removed 8 bases from V and 4 bases from J, with 14 bases in between.

This TCR was recovered from a woman aged 25 to 39 with Graves' ophthalmopathy. Input material: blood. This sequence joins TRBV11-2 and TRBJ2-5; no definite D call. Here the CDR3 reads CASGPLVGETQYF. The CDR3 DNA is TGTGCCAGCGGTCCATTAGTAGGAGAGACCCAGTACTTC.